These 4 T cell receptor beta chains share one sample of origin, sequenced in a study of CD8+ T cells in alopecia areata. Extracted RNA was reverse transcribed into cDNA, the sequencing template. This table comes from immunoSEQ multiplex PCR, and its TCRdb copy is limited to in-frame clones, with some not included. The top ten hold under 5% of the sample, which has more than 100,000 clones, approximately 53% seen once. The sample was CD4+ T cells sorted from blood, taken at week 0. The receptors were sampled from a human donor with alopecia areata.

This clone was counted once. The chain carries TRBV4-1 and TRBJ1-4; D unresolved. CDR1 and CDR2 (germline): MGHRA, YSYEKL. This CDR3 region has 15 residues. Trimming removed 1 base from V and 8 bases from J, with 14 bases in between. The CDR3: CASSQGPQSEEKLFF. The CDR3 nucleotides read TGCGCCAGCAGCCAAGGTCCCCAAAGCGAGGAAAAACTGTTTTTT.

This rearrangement joins TRBV9 to TRBJ2-5, with D perhaps matching TRBD2 (5 bases). Per germline, CDR1 SGDLS and CDR2 YYNGEE. The CDR3 spans 14 residues. V lost 3 bases and J 0 bases, leaving 9 bases between the germline ends. CDR3 DNA sequence: TGTGCCAGCAGCGCCTCGGGAAACCAAGAGACCCAGTACTTC. Translated, it gives CASSASGNQETQYF.

This clone occurred a few times. V is TRBV29-1 and J is TRBJ1-2, with 8 bases fitting TRBD1. J gave up 5 bases and V 6 bases, and 11 bases lay outside the gene matches. Germline V lookup: CDR1 SQVTM, CDR2 ANQGSEA. This CDR3 contains 14 residues. CDR3 sequence (DNA): TGCAGCGTCGAGACTATGGACAGGGATTATGGCTACACCTTC. It translates to CSVETMDRDYGYTF.

The chain uses TRBV7-2 and TRBJ2-4; TRBD1 might be the D (5 bases). Germline V lookup: CDR1 SGHTA, CDR2 FQGNSA. The V end was cut by 1 base, the J end by 1 base, with 11 bases between. The CDR3 runs to 16 residues. CDR3 protein: CASSLGVRVAKNIQYF. CDR3 DNA sequence: TGTGCCAGCAGCTTAGGGGTCAGGGTCGCCAAAAACATTCAGTACTTC.